These 14 T cell receptor beta chains share one sample of origin, sequenced in a study of T cells in Graves' hyperthyroidism and ophthalmopathy. RNA transcripts were the template for amplifying TCR beta CDR3 regions. An initial round of RT-PCR targeting the TCR CDR3 relied on the HTBI primer set. Using its own MiXCR run on the multiplex PCR reads, TCRdb lists one record per CDR3 protein. This sample has about 560,000 distinct CDR3 sequences, with more than 45% found just once. Input material: peripheral blood or thyroid tissue (not recorded which). The receptors were gathered from a woman younger than 35 with Graves' hyperthyroidism.

This sequence joins TRBV9 and TRBJ1-5, with 11 positions matching TRBD1. Per germline, CDR1 SGDLS and CDR2 YYNGEE. CDR3 length: 17 amino acids. V lost 4 bases, J lost 3 bases, and 9 bases stayed unmatched. CDR3 amino acids: CASSFPGTGGNNQPQHF. The CDR3 DNA follows: TGTGCCAGCAGCTTCCCCGGGACAGGGGGTAACAATCAGCCCCAGCATTTT. Drawing the rest from reference TRBV9 and TRBJ1-5, the complete variable domain is DSGVTQTPKHLITATGQRVTLRCSPRSGDLSVYWYQQSLDQGLQFLIQYYNGEERAKGNILERFSAQQFPDLHSELNLSSLELGDSALYFCASSFPGTGGNNQPQHFGDGTRLSIL.

This clonotype was counted many times. The chain joins TRBV15 to TRBJ1-4; D uncertain. In germline, CDR1 is LNHNV, CDR2 YYDKDF (reference sequence). This CDR3 comprises 15 residues. V lost 4 bases to trimming and J lost 4 bases, with 13 bases between them. The CDR3, as DNA: TGTGCCACCAGCAAGTTTCCGGGAGATAATGAAAAACTGTTTTTT. This sequence encodes CATSKFPGDNEKLFF. Full variable domain (outside the CDR3, taken from reference TRBV15 and TRBJ1-4): DAMVIQNPRYQVTQFGKPVTLSCSQTLNHNVMYWYQQKSSQAPKLLFHYYDKDFNNEADTPDNFQSRRPNTSFCFLDIRSPGLGDTAMYLCATSKFPGDNEKLFFGSGTQLSVL.

The CDR3 is CASSESTRGFGYTF. Written as DNA, the CDR3 is TGCGCCAGCAGTGAGTCGACCAGGGGCTTTGGCTACACCTTC. V and J are TRBV10-1 and TRBJ1-2, with D possibly matching TRBD1 (6 bases). V shed 0 bases and J shed 7 bases, with 12 bases lying between them. The germline V gene encodes CDR1 WNHNN and CDR2 SYGVQD (reference sequence). This CDR3 is built from 14 residues.

The count of this clonotype is one. The rearrangement links TRBV7-9 to TRBJ1-1, with no clear D. The CDR3 loop spans 17 amino acids. Trimming removed 8 bases at V and 4 bases at J, with 26 bases between. Germline assignment: CDR1 SEHNR and CDR2 FQNEAQ (reference sequence). The CDR3 protein is CASVTFTSTVRSTEAFF. The CDR3 DNA is TGTGCCAGCGTCACGTTCACATCTACAGTCCGAAGCACTGAAGCTTTCTTT.

The V and J genes are TRBV6-1 and TRBJ2-7, with TRBD2 matching over 10 bases. This CDR3 spans 15 amino acids. The junction had 9 bases not matched to a gene; V was cut back by 6 bases and J by 4 bases. Per germline, CDR1 MNHNS and CDR2 SASEGT. The CDR3 region has the DNA TGTGCCAGCAGAGACACGGGACTAGCGAGTTACGAGCAGTACTTC. This gives the protein CASRDTGLASYEQYF.

This clonotype was observed a few times. V usage is TRBV12-3 or TRBV12-4 and J usage is TRBJ2-7; 8 nucleotides agree with TRBD2. With 7 bases clipped from V and 2 bases from J, the junction kept 4 bases outside the gene matches. The CDR3 loop spans 13 amino acids. CDR3 in amino acids: CASTPGLAYEQYF. The CDR3 bases are TGTGCCAGCACCCCGGGACTAGCCTACGAGCAGTACTTC.

This clonotype was seen ten or more times. V and J are TRBV29-1 and TRBJ1-1; possible D gene TRBD1, 5 bases. The germline V gene encodes CDR1 SQVTM and CDR2 ANQGSEA. The V and J ends lost 7 bases and 7 bases respectively, with 13 bases between them. The CDR3 covers 11 residues. In DNA form, the CDR3 reads TGCAGCGCCGGGGGGGACCGTGAAGCTTTCTTT. Translating it yields CSAGGDREAFF.

In regard to this clonotype: The junction departs from the called germline gene at one end, perhaps through a read error. J is TRBJ2-7 and V is TRBV5-1, with 8 positions matching TRBD1. CDR3 length: 18 residues. Germline CDR1 is SGHRS and CDR2 is YFSETQ. CDR3: CASSLEGVYGTGSSEQYF. In DNA form, the CDR3 reads TGCGCCAGCAGCTTGGAAGGCGTTTATGGGACAGGCTCCTCCGAGCAGTACTTC.

This clonotype appeared many times. V and J are TRBV9 and TRBJ1-1; D unclear. The CDR3 is made up of 14 amino acids. Trimming pared 4 bases from V and 1 base from J, leaving 11 bases between. Germline values: CDR1 SGDLS, CDR2 YYNGEE. Here the CDR3 reads CASSPIHRNTEAFF. The DNA of the CDR3 is TGTGCCAGCAGCCCGATCCACAGGAACACTGAAGCTTTCTTT.

The genes are TRBV7-9 and TRBJ1-5; a weak D match, TRBD1 (5 bases). From germline, CDR1 is SEHNR and CDR2 FQNEAQ (reference sequence). V dropped 5 bases and J dropped 4 bases, with 15 bases sitting between them. The CDR3 spans 15 residues. CDR3 amino acids: CASSPLRQGNQPQHF. In nucleotides, the CDR3 is TGTGCCAGCAGCCCATTGCGTCAGGGTAATCAGCCCCAGCATTTT.

V and J are TRBV5-4 and TRBJ2-7, with a tentative D call TRBD1 (6 bases). There are 13 residues in the CDR3. Germline assignment: CDR1 SGHNT and CDR2 YYREEE (reference sequence). Trimming took off 3 bases at V and 6 bases at J, with 13 bases between the two ends. CDR3 protein: CASSSPTGPEQYF. CDR3 DNA sequence: TGTGCCAGCAGCTCCCCGACAGGCCCCGAGCAGTACTTC.

There are a few counts of this clonotype. Relative to the germline gene, one junction end is altered; a read error may explain this. The chain couples TRBV7-3 to TRBJ2-2, with 8 bases matching TRBD2. CDR3 length equals 13 residues. The germline gives CDR1 SGHTA, CDR2 FQGTGA. CDR3 nucleotides: TGTGCCAGCAGCCAAGTAGTAGCGGGGATAGGAGAATTT. It translates to CASSQVVAGIGEF.

This clonotype has just a few counts. The V gene is TRBV20-1, the J gene TRBJ2-7, with 9 nucleotides matching TRBD2. The V gene end was trimmed by 3 bases and the J gene end by 0 bases; junction bases not matched to a gene: 6. The CDR3 is 15 residues long. Germline V gene data show CDR1 as DFQATT and CDR2 as SNEGSKA (reference sequence). This CDR3 is CSARGDSGGSYEQYF. CDR3 coding DNA: TGCAGTGCTAGGGGTGATAGCGGGGGCTCCTACGAGCAGTACTTC.

The table lists this clonotype with many counts. The V gene is TRBV6-1, the J gene TRBJ1-3; D unclear. V was shortened by 0 bases and J by 4 bases, with 4 bases between the two germline ends. From germline, CDR1 is MNHNS and CDR2 SASEGT. The CDR3 is made up of 13 amino acids. The CDR3 sequence: CASSEATGNTIYF. The CDR3 coding sequence is TGTGCCAGCAGTGAAGCCACAGGAAACACCATATATTTT.